This T cell receptor (beta chain) was captured in a study of blood T cell repertoires in COVID-19 (dated by TCRdb to 2020 to 2022). Study-wide context: Collaborator samples came from the United States, Italy and Spain and covered acute and convalescent phases of COVID-19. The prospective study material was composed of cDNA or gDNA derived from T cells, B-cell-depleted T cells, or PBMCs. The dataset comprised deeply sampled blood TCRbeta repertoires from subjects exposed to, actively infected with, or recovered from COVID-19. The repertoires were released in a freely available public database intended as a resource for research on the immune response to SARS-CoV-2. The samples were drawn from two sources: the first 160 participants of the ongoing ImmuneRACE study, and approximately 1,300 subjects contributed by 6 global collaborators. Nearly every sample came with metadata listing a de-identified subject ID, COVID-19 status, age in years and sex. HLA class I and class II types, where available, came from metadata supplied by the sample provider rather than from assay-based typing.

The CDR1 and CDR2 encoded by the germline V gene (reference sequence) are SEHNR and FQNEAQ. The CDR3 starts with the cysteine, ends with the phenylalanine, and has 14 residues. The DNA shown is the 42-base CDR3, in frame from base 1. V loses 1 base of germline sequence and J loses 4 bases, and the interval between the two ends is 10 bases. Of note for this clone: Its recognized antigen is unknown. No qualities accompany the bases; no much larger clone lies one base away.

The paper as a whole reports these results and caveats: The amount of clinical and demographic metadata varied by source and participant and was provided uncurated.

Whole blood was collected in K2EDTA tubes by collaborating institutions according to the institutions' own protocols. Collaborator samples were shipped for TCRbeta analysis as frozen whole blood, isolated PBMCs, or DNA extracted from either sample type. The immunoSEQ Assay, a bias-controlled multiplex PCR, was used to amplify TCRbeta CDR3 regions from genomic DNA. Under the source paper's analysis protocol: The number of nucleated cells in each sample was estimated by amplification of reference gene primers within the assay. To quantify the absolute abundance of each unique TCRbeta CDR3 rearrangement, sequence reads were collapsed and filtered. For each sample, productive Simpson clonality was calculated as the square root of Simpson's diversity index across productive rearrangements. In TCRdb, the immuneACCESS table is reduced to in-frame sequences with V and J assigned. These tables do not hold every clone; where another copy was compared, an unresolved V gene accounts for under half, and the others remain unexplained. V and J calls and clone size are those listed in that table; D and trimming were worked out from the DNA. A total of tens of thousands of clones appear in this sample, more than 70% of them only once. The leading ten clones occupy under 50% of the sample.

This sequence uses TRBV7-9 and TRBJ1-2, and TRBD1 may be the D gene, going by 5 matching bases. Sequenced sample: peripheral blood. The origin of this receptor is a woman of 80 years or more with active or convalescent COVID-19. The nucleotide sequence reads TGTGCCAGCAGCTTAGAACAGGAGAGCTATGGCTACACCTTC. Its product reads: CASSLEQESYGYTF. With all but the CDR3 taken from the reference TRBV7-9 and TRBJ1-2 genes, the full variable domain is: DTGVSQNPRHKITKRGQNVTFRCDPISEHNRLYWYRQTLGQGPEFLTYFQNEAQLEKSRLLSDRFSAERPKGSFSTLEIQRTEQGDSAMYLCASSLEQESYGYTFGSGTRLTVV.